This TCR beta chain was found in a study of cytomegalovirus exposure and HLA in healthy donors. Findings of the study overall: Cytomegalovirus status, reportedly, was diagnosed with high specificity and sensitivity by the classifier.

This CDR3 contains 14 residues. The J segment lost 8 bases and the V segment lost 5 bases, leaving 8 bases of the junction unmatched. The germline gives CDR1 MNHEY, CDR2 SMNVEV (reference sequence). Donors came from a validation cohort of 90 to 150 subjects, distinct from the first 666-subject cohort. A note on this clone: The antigen is unknown.

Clones were sequenced by immunoSEQ multiplex PCR, and TCRdb holds only the in-frame ones, with some missing. Among under 250,000 clones listed, 87% were seen once. This clonotype was obtained from a man aged 18 to 35 in good health and CMV-seronegative. The V gene is TRBV27, the J gene TRBJ2-3, with TRBD2 matching 9 bases. Sequencing was performed on PBMCs. CDR3 nucleotides: TGTGCCAGCAGTGCGGGGGGGGCACAGAGTACGCAGTATTTT. This codes for CASSAGGAQSTQYF.